This T cell receptor (beta chain) was recovered during a study of CD8 T cells in Susac syndrome. Study-wide findings and caveats: The study conceded that its TCR sequencing and HLA analysis involved relatively few individuals.

Concerning this clonotype: Its specificity is not known.

V gave up 6 bases and J gave up 3 bases; unmatched junction bases: 8. Germline CDR1 MNHEY, CDR2 SMNVEV (reference sequence). CDR3 length equals 15 residues. It was with random hexamers that roughly 0.5 to 1 ug RNA was reverse transcribed. Amplification of TCR beta CDR3 was carried out by immunoSEQ multiplex PCR, which covered 54 Vbeta and 13 Jbeta segments. MiXCR was run by TCRdb on the immunoSEQ multiplex PCR reads, yielding one entry per CDR3 protein. The sample contains around 130,000 distinct CDR3 sequences, 75% to 90% of which appear only once. The chain recombines TRBV27 with TRBJ2-7; 10 positions agree with TRBD1. The sequence came from a human donor with multiple sclerosis. The sequenced material came from CD8+ T cells from PBMCs. CDR3 sequence reads: CASRAGTGDFYEQYV. The CDR3 nucleotides are TGTGCCAGCAGAGCCGGGACAGGGGACTTCTACGAGCAGTACGTC.